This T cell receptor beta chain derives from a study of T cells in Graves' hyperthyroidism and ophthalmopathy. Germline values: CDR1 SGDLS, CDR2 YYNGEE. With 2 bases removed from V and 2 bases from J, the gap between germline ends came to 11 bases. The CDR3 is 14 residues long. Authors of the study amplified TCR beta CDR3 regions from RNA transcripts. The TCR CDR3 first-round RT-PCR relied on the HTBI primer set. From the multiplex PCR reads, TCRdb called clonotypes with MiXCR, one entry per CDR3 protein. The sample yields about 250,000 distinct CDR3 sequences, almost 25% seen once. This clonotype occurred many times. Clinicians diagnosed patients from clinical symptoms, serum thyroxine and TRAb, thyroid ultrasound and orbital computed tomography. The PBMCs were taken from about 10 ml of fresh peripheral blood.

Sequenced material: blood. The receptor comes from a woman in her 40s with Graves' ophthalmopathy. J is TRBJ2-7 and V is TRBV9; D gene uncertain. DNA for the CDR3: TGTGCCAGCAGCGTGGGCTGGGCCACCTACGAGCAGTACTTC. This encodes CASSVGWATYEQYF. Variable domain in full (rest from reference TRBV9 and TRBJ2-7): DSGVTQTPKHLITATGQRVTLRCSPRSGDLSVYWYQQSLDQGLQFLIQYYNGEERAKGNILERFSAQQFPDLHSELNLSSLELGDSALYFCASSVGWATYEQYFGPGTRLTVT.